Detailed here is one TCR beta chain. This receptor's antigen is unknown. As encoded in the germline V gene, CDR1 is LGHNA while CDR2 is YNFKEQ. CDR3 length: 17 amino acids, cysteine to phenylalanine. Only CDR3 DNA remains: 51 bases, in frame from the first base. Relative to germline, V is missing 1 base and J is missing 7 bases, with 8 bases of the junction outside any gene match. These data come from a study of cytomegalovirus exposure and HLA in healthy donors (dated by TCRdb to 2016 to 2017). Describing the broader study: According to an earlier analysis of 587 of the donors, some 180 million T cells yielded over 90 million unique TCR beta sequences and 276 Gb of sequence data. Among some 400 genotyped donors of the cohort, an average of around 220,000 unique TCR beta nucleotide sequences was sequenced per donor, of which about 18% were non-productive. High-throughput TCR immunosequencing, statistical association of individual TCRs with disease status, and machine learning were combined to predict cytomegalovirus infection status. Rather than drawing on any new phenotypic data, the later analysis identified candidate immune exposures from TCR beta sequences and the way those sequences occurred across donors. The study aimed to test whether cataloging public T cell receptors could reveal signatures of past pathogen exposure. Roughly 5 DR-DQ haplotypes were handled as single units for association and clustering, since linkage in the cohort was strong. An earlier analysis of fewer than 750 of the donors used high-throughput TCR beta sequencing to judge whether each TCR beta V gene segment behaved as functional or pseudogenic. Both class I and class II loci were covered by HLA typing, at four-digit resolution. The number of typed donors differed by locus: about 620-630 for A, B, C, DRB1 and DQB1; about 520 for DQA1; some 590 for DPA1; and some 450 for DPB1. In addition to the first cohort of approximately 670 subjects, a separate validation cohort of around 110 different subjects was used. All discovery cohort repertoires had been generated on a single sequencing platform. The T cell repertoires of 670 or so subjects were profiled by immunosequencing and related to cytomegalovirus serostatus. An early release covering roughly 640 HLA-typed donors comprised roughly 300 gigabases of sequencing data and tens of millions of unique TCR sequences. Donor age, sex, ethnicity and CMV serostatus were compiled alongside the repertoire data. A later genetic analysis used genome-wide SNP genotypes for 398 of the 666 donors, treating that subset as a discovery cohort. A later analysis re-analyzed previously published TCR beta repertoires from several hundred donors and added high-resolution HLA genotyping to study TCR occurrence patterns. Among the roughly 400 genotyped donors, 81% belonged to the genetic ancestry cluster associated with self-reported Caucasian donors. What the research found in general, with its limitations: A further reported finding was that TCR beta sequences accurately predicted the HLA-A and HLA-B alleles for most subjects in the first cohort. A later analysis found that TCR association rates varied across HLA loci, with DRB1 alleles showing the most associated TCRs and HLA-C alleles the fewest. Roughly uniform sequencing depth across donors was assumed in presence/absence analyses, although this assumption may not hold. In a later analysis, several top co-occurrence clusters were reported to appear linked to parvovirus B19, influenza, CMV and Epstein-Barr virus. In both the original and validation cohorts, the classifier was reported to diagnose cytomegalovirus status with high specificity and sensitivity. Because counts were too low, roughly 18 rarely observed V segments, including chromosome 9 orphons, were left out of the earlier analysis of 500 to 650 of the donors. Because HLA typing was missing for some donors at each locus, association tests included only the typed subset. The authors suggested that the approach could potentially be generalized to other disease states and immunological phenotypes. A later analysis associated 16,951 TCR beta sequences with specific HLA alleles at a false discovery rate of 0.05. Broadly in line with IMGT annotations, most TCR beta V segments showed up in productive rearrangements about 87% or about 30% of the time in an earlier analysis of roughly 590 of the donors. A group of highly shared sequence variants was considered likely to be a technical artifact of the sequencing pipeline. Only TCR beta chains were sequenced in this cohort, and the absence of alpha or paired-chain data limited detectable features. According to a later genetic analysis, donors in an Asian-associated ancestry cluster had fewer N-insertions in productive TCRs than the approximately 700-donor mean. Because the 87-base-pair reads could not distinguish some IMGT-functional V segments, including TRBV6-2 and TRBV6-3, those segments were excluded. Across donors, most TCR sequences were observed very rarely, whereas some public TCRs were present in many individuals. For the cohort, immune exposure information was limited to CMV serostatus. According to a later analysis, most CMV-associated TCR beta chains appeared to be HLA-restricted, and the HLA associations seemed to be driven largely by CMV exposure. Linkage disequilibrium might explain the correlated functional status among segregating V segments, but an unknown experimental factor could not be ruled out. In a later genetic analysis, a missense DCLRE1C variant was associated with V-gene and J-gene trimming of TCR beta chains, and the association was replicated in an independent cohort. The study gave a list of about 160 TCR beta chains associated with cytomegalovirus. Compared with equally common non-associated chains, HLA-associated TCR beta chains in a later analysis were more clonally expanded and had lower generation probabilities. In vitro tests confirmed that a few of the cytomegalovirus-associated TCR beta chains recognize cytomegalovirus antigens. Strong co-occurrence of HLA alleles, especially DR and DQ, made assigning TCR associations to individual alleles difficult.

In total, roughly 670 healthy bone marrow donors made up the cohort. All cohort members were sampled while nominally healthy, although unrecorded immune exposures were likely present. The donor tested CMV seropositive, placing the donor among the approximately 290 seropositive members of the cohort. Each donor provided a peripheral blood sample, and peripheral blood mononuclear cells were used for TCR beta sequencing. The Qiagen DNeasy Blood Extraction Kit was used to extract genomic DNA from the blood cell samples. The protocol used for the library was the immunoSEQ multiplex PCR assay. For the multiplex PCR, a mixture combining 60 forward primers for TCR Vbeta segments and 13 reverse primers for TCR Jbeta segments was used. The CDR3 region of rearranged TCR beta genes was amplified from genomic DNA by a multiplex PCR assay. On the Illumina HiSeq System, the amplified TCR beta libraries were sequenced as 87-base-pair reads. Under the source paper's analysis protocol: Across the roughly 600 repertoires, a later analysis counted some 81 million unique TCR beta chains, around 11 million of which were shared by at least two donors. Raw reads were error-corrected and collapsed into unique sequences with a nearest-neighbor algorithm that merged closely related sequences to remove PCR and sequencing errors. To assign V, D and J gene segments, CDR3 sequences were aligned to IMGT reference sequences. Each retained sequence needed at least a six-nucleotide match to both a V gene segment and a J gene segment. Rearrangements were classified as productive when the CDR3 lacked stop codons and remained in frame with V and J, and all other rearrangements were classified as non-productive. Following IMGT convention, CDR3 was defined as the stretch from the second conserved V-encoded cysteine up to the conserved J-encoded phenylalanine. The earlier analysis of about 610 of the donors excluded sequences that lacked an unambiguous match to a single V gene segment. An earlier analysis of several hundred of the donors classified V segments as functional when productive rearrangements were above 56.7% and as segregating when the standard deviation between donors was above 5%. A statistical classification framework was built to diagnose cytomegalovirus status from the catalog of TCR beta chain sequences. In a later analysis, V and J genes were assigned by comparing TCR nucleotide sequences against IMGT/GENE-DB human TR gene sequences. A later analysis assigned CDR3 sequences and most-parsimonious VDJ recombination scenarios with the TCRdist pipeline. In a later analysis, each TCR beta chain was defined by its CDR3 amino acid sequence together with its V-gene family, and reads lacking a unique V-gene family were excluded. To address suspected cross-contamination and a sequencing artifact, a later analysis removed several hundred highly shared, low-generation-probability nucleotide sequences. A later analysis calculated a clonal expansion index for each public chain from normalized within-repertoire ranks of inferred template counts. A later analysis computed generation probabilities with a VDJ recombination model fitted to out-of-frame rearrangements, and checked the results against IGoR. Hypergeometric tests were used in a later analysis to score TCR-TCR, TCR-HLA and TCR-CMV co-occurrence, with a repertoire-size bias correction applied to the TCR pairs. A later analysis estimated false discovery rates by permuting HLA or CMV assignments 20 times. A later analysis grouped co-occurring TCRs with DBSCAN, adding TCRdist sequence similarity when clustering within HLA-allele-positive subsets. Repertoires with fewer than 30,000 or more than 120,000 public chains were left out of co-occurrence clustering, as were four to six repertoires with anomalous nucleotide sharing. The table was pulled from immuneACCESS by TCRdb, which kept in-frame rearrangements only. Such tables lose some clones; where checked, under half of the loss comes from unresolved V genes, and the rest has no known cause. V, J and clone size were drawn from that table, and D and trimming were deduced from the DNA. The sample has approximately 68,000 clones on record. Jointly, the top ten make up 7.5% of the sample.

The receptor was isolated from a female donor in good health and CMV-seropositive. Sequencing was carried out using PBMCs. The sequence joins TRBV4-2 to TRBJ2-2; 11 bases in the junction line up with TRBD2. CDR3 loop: CASSQGVLAGAGGELFF. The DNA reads TGTGCCAGCAGCCAAGGAGTACTAGCGGGAGCAGGCGGGGAGCTGTTTTTT.